Listed below are T cell receptor beta chains from one sample, sequenced in a study of early T cells in non-severe SARS-CoV-2 infection. From the 5' RACE reads, TCRdb called clonotypes with MiXCR, one entry per CDR3 protein. The data contain over 60,000 distinct CDR3 sequences, roughly 9.4% of them seen just once; the ten biggest clones take up roughly 6%. The sample comprised whole blood. The receptors come from an adult who was a healthcare worker with PCR-confirmed SARS-CoV-2 infection or an uninfected control (not recorded which). Both conserved end residues are part of each CDR3. A D gene is named only where the DNA matches it firmly. Not all rows give a size; the values are once, few, many and, for expanded clones, a class.

DNA,CDR3,D,V,J,size
TGTGCCAGCAGCTATACTGGGACCCGTGGGGCGGAGGACTATGGCTACACCTTC,CASSYTGTRGAEDYGYTF,.,TRBV7-9,TRBJ1-2,.
TGCGCCAGCAGCTTGGCCATGGACACCTACAATGAGCAGTTCTTC,CASSLAMDTYNEQFF,.,TRBV5-1,TRBJ2-1,few
TGCAGCGTTGACAGAAACACTGAAGCTTTCTTT,CSVDRNTEAFF,.,TRBV29-1,TRBJ1-1,few
TGTGCCAGCAGCTTTCAGGGAACCTATGGCTACACCTTC,CASSFQGTYGYTF,.,TRBV7-9,TRBJ1-2,.
TGTGCCAGCAGTCTCTGGGACGCCCAGGGGCCCCAGCATTTT,CASSLWDAQGPQHF,.,TRBV27,TRBJ1-5,many
TGTGCCAGCAGCCAGGGGGGGCAGGAGGGCGAGCAGTACTTC,CASSQGGQEGEQYF,.,TRBV5-4,TRBJ2-7,.
TGTGCCAGCAGTGTCTTGGACAGCAACACTGAAGCTTTCTTT,CASSVLDSNTEAFF,.,TRBV6-5,TRBJ1-1,many
TGTGCCAGTAGTATTCCGGGTCTTACGGAGACCCAGTACTTC,CASSIPGLTETQYF,.,TRBV19,TRBJ2-5,many
TGTGCCAGCAGCCAAACAGGTGCAACTAATGAAAAACTGTTTTTT,CASSQTGATNEKLFF,.,TRBV5-8,TRBJ1-4,few
TGTGCCATCAGTGCTCTCGGGGGGCAATCCTCCTACAATGAGCAGTTCTTC,CAISALGGQSSYNEQFF,.,TRBV10-3,TRBJ2-1,many
TGTGTCAGCAGCTTAGGCGCAGGGCCCCGAGGAATGGGTGAAAAACTGTTTTTT,CVSSLGAGPRGMGEKLFF,.,TRBV13,TRBJ1-4,.
TGTGCCACCGGACAGGGGAACCAGCCCCAGCATTTT,CATGQGNQPQHF,TRBD1,TRBV24-1,TRBJ1-5,.
TGTGCCAGCAGTGGGGCGGGACAGGCCGCCAATCAGCCCCAGCATTTT,CASSGAGQAANQPQHF,TRBD1,TRBV2,TRBJ1-5,.
TGCAGTGCTAGTCGGGCGGACAATGAGCAGTTCTTC,CSASRADNEQFF,.,TRBV20-1,TRBJ2-1,few
TGTGCCAGCAGCTTAAGACAGGGTGGTGGCGATACGCAGTATTTT,CASSLRQGGGDTQYF,TRBD1,TRBV7-9,TRBJ2-3,few
TGTGCCAGCAGTTACAGTAGACAGGCTGACGGCTACACCTTC,CASSYSRQADGYTF,.,TRBV6-6,TRBJ1-2,.
TGCAGCCCCCGCCTAGCGGGAGGCTACAATGAGCAGTTCTTC,CSPRLAGGYNEQFF,TRBD2,TRBV29-1,TRBJ2-1,.
TGTGCCAGCAGCGTCTCGGGGAACCAGCCCCAGCATTTT,CASSVSGNQPQHF,.,TRBV9,TRBJ1-5,many
TGTGCCAGCAGCTTGGCTTCTCGAGGGTTCTATGGCTACACCTTC,CASSLASRGFYGYTF,.,TRBV5-4,TRBJ1-2,many
TGTGCCAGCAGCTTAGGGGGCTACTCTGGAAACACCATATATTTT,CASSLGGYSGNTIYF,.,TRBV11-2,TRBJ1-3,few
TGTGCCAGCAAGGAGGGGGGCTACGAGCAGTACTTC,CASKEGGYEQYF,.,TRBV2,TRBJ2-7,few
TGCAGTGCCCGACTAGTCCTAAGCACAGATACGCAGTATTTT,CSARLVLSTDTQYF,.,TRBV20-1,TRBJ2-3,few
TGTGCCAGCGGTTTTGGAGGGTCAGCCTACGAGCAGTACTTC,CASGFGGSAYEQYF,.,TRBV2,TRBJ2-7,.
TGTGCCAGCAGTCCCAACAGGGAGGACACTGAAGCTTTCTTT,CASSPNREDTEAFF,.,TRBV6-5,TRBJ1-1,.